One sample yielded the 3 T cell receptor beta chains listed below, sequenced in a study of post-analysis software for immune sequencing data. cDNA libraries of TCR beta carried unique molecular identifiers. MiXCR was run by TCRdb on the PCR reads, yielding one entry per CDR3 protein. Among hundreds of thousands of distinct CDR3 sequences listed, 25% to 30% were seen once. For these receptors, no antigen is known. Whole-study findings and limits: Five TRBV segments appeared more often in patients than in controls, and TRBV5-6, TRBV5-1 and TRBV20-1 were among these.

The specimen sequenced was blood. The receptors come from a girl under 18 with multiple sclerosis.

This chain joins TRBV27 and TRBJ2-7, with 8 positions matching TRBD2. The V gene end was trimmed by 6 bases and the J gene end by 0 bases; junction bases not matched to a gene: 7. Germline CDR1 is MNHEY and CDR2 is SMNVEV (reference sequence). The CDR3 runs 15 residues. The CDR3 sequence is CASRPLSGSSYEQYF. The CDR3 DNA reads as TGTGCCAGCAGACCCTTAAGCGGGAGCTCCTACGAGCAGTACTTC.

Details on this clonotype: This could be a read error, since a much larger clone is one nucleotide away. The chain recombines TRBV29-1 with TRBJ1-2; unclear D gene. Germline CDR1 is SQVTM and CDR2 is ANQGSEA. The CDR3 has 12 residues. The CDR3 sequence is CSIDPGGYGYTF. The CDR3 DNA reads as TGCAGCATTGATCCGGGTGGCTATGGCTACACCTTC.

This clonotype was counted only a few times. The gene calls are TRBV20-1 and TRBJ2-5; tentative D call: TRBD2 (6 bases). CDR1 is DFQATT, CDR2 SNEGSKA, per germline (reference sequence). The CDR3 extends over 16 amino acids. Between the trimmed V and J ends, which lost 6 bases and 4 bases, there was a span of 24 bases. CDR3 in DNA: TGCAGTGCCCTGCCGCTTGGGGGGAGGCTGGGAGAGACCCAGTACTTC. The encoded protein is CSALPLGGRLGETQYF.